This TCR beta chain was captured in a study of shared clonotypes between healthy human individuals. Original processing notes: Owing to the provision of junction-only sequences devoid of quality scores by immunoSEQ, filtering differed. TCRdb's copy holds only in-frame clones and misses some; the assay was immunoSEQ multiplex PCR. The D gene and trimming were derived from the DNA, and the V and J assignments and clone size from that table. The sample lists about 1.1 million clones; 70% to 80% were seen once. Sequenced: memory CD4+ T cells from PBMCs. Subset: CD45RA-negative fraction. The clonotype comes from a man aged 18 to 29 in good health. Some clones in this sample may be carry-over from other donors' samples.

CDR3 bases: TGTGCCAGCAGCACTCTTGTGGGCAATCAGCCCCAGCATTTT. Translation: CASSTLVGNQPQHF. The rearrangement uses TRBV5-5 and TRBJ1-5; D is uncertain. V was cut by 4 bases and J by 2 bases, with 10 bases left in between. Per the germline V gene, CDR1 is SGHKS and CDR2 is YYEKEE (reference sequence). There are 14 residues in the CDR3.